Shown below are 7 T cell receptor beta chains from a single sample sequenced in a study of cytomegalovirus exposure and HLA in healthy donors. Primers: 60 Vbeta forward and 13 Jbeta reverse. Clones were sequenced by immunoSEQ multiplex PCR, and TCRdb holds only the in-frame ones, with some missing. The sample carries about 86,000 clones, about 71% recorded once. The sequenced sample was PBMCs. The origin of the receptors is a man between 60 and 70 years old in good health and CMV-seronegative.

This clone was seen a few times. This chain joins TRBV7-2 and TRBJ2-5; D is possibly TRBD2 (5 bases). The CDR3 is 12 residues long. CDR1 and CDR2 from the germline V gene are SGHTA and FQGNSA. Trimming removed 7 bases from V and 6 bases from J, with 12 bases in between. The CDR3 sequence is CASTEGGKTQYF. CDR3 sequence (DNA): TGTGCCAGCACAGAAGGAGGAAAGACCCAGTACTTC. Variable domain in full (rest from reference TRBV7-2 and TRBJ2-5): GAGVSQSPSNKVTEKGKDVELRCDPISGHTALYWYRQSLGQGLEFLIYFQGNSAPDKSGLPSDRFSAERTGGSVSTLTIQRTQQEDSAVYLCASTEGGKTQYFGPGTRLLVL.

The chain links TRBV6-1 to TRBJ1-5, with D possibly TRBD1 on 5 matching bases. The CDR3 totals 14 residues. Trimming left V 6 bases short and J 5 bases short, with 14 bases between. Per germline, CDR1 MNHNS and CDR2 SASEGT. The DNA of the CDR3 is TGTGCCAGCAGCGCGGGACGATACTATCAGCCCCAGCATTTT. It is translated as CASSAGRYYQPQHF.

CDR3 sequence reads: CASRISGQGHTEAFF. CDR3 in DNA: TGCGCCAGCCGGATTTCCGGACAGGGGCACACTGAAGCTTTCTTT. This chain joins TRBV5-1 and TRBJ1-1; 9 bases fit TRBD1. Germline CDR1 is SGHRS and CDR2 is YFSETQ. Trimming at V came to 7 bases and at J to 3 bases, leaving 10 bases not matched to a gene. The CDR3 is 15 amino acids.

This clone was seen only a few times. V and J are TRBV7-9 and TRBJ2-6, with 10 bases that match TRBD2. Germline CDR1 reads SEHNR; CDR2 reads FQNEAQ (reference sequence). The CDR3 contains 19 residues. Trimming cost V 5 bases and J 1 base; bases outside gene matches: 11. The CDR3 spells CASSAEGLAYDSGANVLTF. For the CDR3, the DNA is TGTGCCAGCAGCGCGGAGGGACTAGCGTATGATTCTGGGGCCAACGTCCTGACTTTC.

The gene calls are TRBV29-1 and TRBJ2-7, with TRBD1 as a possible D gene (6 bases). The CDR3 loop spans 12 amino acids. The V gene lost 6 bases and the J gene lost 6 bases, with 15 bases spanning the gap. Germline V CDR1 and CDR2: SQVTM, ANQGSEA. The CDR3 coding sequence is TGCAGCGTCGAACAGGGTAATTTCGAGCAGTACTTC. This translates into CSVEQGNFEQYF.

The rearrangement joins TRBV4-2 to TRBJ2-3; D is possibly TRBD1 (7 bases). With 3 bases removed from V and 4 bases from J, the gap between germline ends came to 14 bases. CDR3 length: 15 amino acids. The V gene's germline CDR1 is LGHNA and CDR2 YNFKEQ. The DNA of the CDR3 is TGTGCCAGCAGCCATAGCGGCGGGACAGCAGATACGCAGTATTTT. This translates into CASSHSGGTADTQYF.

The chain is built from TRBV4-1 and TRBJ2-3; TRBD2 matches 9 bases. CDR3 size: 17 residues. Germline V gene sequence: CDR1 MGHRA, CDR2 YSYEKL. The V and J ends lost 7 bases and 4 bases, in that order; junction bases with no gene match: 15. The CDR3 protein is CASTRGSAGGLADTQYF. The CDR3 DNA reads TGCGCCAGCACTAGGGGGTCGGCGGGAGGGTTGGCAGATACGCAGTATTTT.